One sample yielded the 30 T cell receptor beta chains listed below, sequenced in a study of T cells in Graves' hyperthyroidism and ophthalmopathy. Researchers amplified the TCR beta CDR3 regions from RNA transcripts. The TCR CDR3 was amplified in a first-round RT-PCR using the HTBI primer set. Each CDR3 protein gets one entry after TCRdb re-called the multiplex PCR reads with MiXCR. The data hold more than 300,000 distinct CDR3 sequences, with approximately 15% observed a single time. Sequenced material: blood. Receptors originate from a woman between 25 and 40 years old with Graves' ophthalmopathy.

This clonotype was counted many times. The chain couples TRBV5-1 to TRBJ1-2, with D unresolved. Germline V gives CDR1 SGHRS, CDR2 YFSETQ. V was clipped by 2 bases and J by 0 bases, with 8 bases between them. The CDR3 is 14 amino acids. The DNA for the CDR3 is TGCGCCAGCAGCTTTGGTGAGCCTAACTATGGCTACACCTTC. Protein product: CASSFGEPNYGYTF. Together with reference TRBV5-1 and TRBJ1-2, the CDR3 gives the full variable domain: KAGVTQTPRYLIKTRGQQVTLSCSPISGHRSVSWYQQTPGQGLQFLFEYFSETQRNKGNFPGRFSGRQFSNSRSEMNVSTLELGDSALYLCASSFGEPNYGYTFGSGTRLTVV.

This clonotype occurred a few times. Given a much more abundant clone one base away, this may be a read error. The chain is built from TRBV2 and TRBJ1-1; D call uncertain. The CDR3 runs to 15 residues. V lost 6 bases and J lost 4, with 18 bases in between. In germline, CDR1 is SNHLY, CDR2 FYNNEI. In DNA form, the CDR3 reads TGTGCCAGCAGGGGCGGACGGATGCCGAGCACTGAAGCTTTCTTT. Translating gives CASRGGRMPSTEAFF.

In this sample, this clonotype turned up many times. This chain links TRBV27 with TRBJ2-3; 7 bases are a match to TRBD1. The germline CDR1 and CDR2 sequences are MNHEY and SMNVEV (reference sequence). V dropped 3 bases and J dropped 5; count of bases not matched to a gene: 5. This CDR3 contains 14 residues. The CDR3 DNA is TGTGCCAGCAGTTTCAACAGGGGAGAAGATACGCAGTATTTT. This gives the protein CASSFNRGEDTQYF.

This clonotype occurred many times. The gene calls are TRBV6-1 and TRBJ1-2; D might be TRBD1 (5 bases). Trimming shortened V by 0 bases and J by 5 bases, and 10 bases separated the two germline ends. Germline values: CDR1 MNHNS, CDR2 SASEGT. CDR3 size: 14 residues. The CDR3 DNA reads as TGTGCCAGCAGTGAAGCGGGGGGTACTTATGGCTACACCTTC. Protein product: CASSEAGGTYGYTF.

V usage is TRBV7-6 and J usage is TRBJ2-1; possibly TRBD1 or TRBD2 for D (5 bases each). This CDR3 region has 15 residues. CDR1 and CDR2 from the germline V gene are SGHVS and FNYEAQ. The ends were cut back, 3 bases at V and 5 bases at J, with 14 bases in the middle. The CDR3 loop is CASSFTQLGDNEQFF. DNA for the CDR3: TGTGCCAGCAGCTTTACGCAACTGGGGGACAATGAGCAGTTCTTC.

There are many counts of this clonotype. The chain joins TRBV9 to TRBJ2-7; D is possibly TRBD1 or TRBD2 (6 bases each). The CDR3 has 12 amino acids. V was pared by 10 bases and J by 5 bases, with 16 bases between. Germline-derived CDR1 and CDR2 are SGDLS and YYNGEE. Here the CDR3 reads CASSTGGHEQYF. CDR3 sequence (DNA): TGTGCCTCCTCGACAGGAGGGCACGAGCAGTACTTC. The full variable domain, its missing parts supplied by reference TRBV9 and TRBJ2-7, is DSGVTQTPKHLITATGQRVTLRCSPRSGDLSVYWYQQSLDQGLQFLIQYYNGEERAKGNILERFSAQQFPDLHSELNLSSLELGDSALYFCASSTGGHEQYFGPGTRLTVT.

This clonotype appeared many times. The genes are TRBV11-3 and TRBJ2-7, with 8 bases that match TRBD1. Germline trimming cut 5 bases from V and 2 bases from J; bases unmatched to any gene: 8. Per the germline V gene, CDR1 is SGHNT and CDR2 is YENEEA. The CDR3 totals 15 residues. CDR3 residues: CASSLWDRKAYEQYF. The CDR3 DNA reads TGTGCCAGCAGCCTGTGGGACAGGAAAGCCTACGAGCAGTACTTC.

Remarks on this clonotype: Since a much larger clone is just one base distant, this may be a read error. The genes are TRBV12-3 or TRBV12-4 and TRBJ2-6; D remains ambiguous. The V and J ends lost 6 bases and 0 bases respectively, with 6 bases between them. CDR3 size: 14 residues. CDR3 DNA: TGTGCCAGCAGAACACGCTCTGGGGCCAACGTCCTGACTTTC. This gives the protein CASRTRSGANVLTF.

The rearrangement joins TRBV6-4 to TRBJ2-5, with TRBD2 identical over 8 bases. Unmatched junction bases numbered 4, after V lost 0 bases and J lost 4 bases. This CDR3 is 15 amino acids long. The germline gives CDR1 MRHNA, CDR2 SNTAGT. The CDR3 spells CASSDSPGGAETQYF. The DNA for the CDR3 is TGTGCCAGCAGTGACTCCCCCGGGGGGGCAGAGACCCAGTACTTC.

This clonotype showed up many times. The rearrangement uses TRBV7-9 and TRBJ2-1, with D possibly TRBD2 on 5 matching bases. This CDR3 has 14 amino acids. V lost 10 bases and J lost 3, with 16 bases in between. In germline, CDR1 is SEHNR, CDR2 FQNEAQ (reference sequence). CDR3 DNA sequence: TGTGCCACCCCCGGAAAGGAGGACTACAATGAGCAGTTCTTC. This encodes CATPGKEDYNEQFF.

This clonotype was seen at least ten times. The chain couples TRBV11-2 to TRBJ2-5; 9 positions agree with TRBD2. V lost 3 bases, J lost 1 base, and 15 bases stayed unmatched. Germline lookup yields CDR1 SGHAT and CDR2 FQNNGV. The CDR3 sequence is 19 residues long. CDR3 sequence (DNA): TGTGCCAGCAGCTTGGCGGGGGGGCCGGTTTATCTAATCCAAGAGACCCAGTACTTC. It yields the protein CASSLAGGPVYLIQETQYF. Complete variable domain (other parts from reference TRBV11-2 and TRBJ2-5): EAGVAQSPRYKIIEKRQSVAFWCNPISGHATLYWYQQILGQGPKLLIQFQNNGVVDDSQLPKDRFSAERLKGVDSTLKIQPAKLEDSAVYLCASSLAGGPVYLIQETQYFGPGTRLLVL.

This clonotype was observed a handful of times. The chain recombines TRBV4-2 with TRBJ2-3; the D gene could be TRBD1 or TRBD2 (5 bases each). V was clipped by 1 base and J by 8 bases, with 13 bases between them. There are 14 residues in the CDR3. Germline V gene data show CDR1 as LGHNA and CDR2 as YNFKEQ. In nucleotides, the CDR3 is TGTGCCAGCAGCCAAGGAGTAGGGGAGACTACGCAGTATTTT. The encoded protein is CASSQGVGETTQYF.

This clonotype was seen many times. The chain uses TRBV7-9 and TRBJ2-1; 9 bases are a match to TRBD2. J lost 9 bases, V lost 7 bases, and 13 bases had no gene match. Germline-derived CDR1 and CDR2 are SEHNR and FQNEAQ (reference sequence). The length of the CDR3 is 15 residues. CDR3 in amino acids: CASIVGTSLTSEQFF. The CDR3 nucleotides are TGTGCCAGCATCGTCGGGACTAGCCTAACAAGTGAGCAGTTCTTC.

This clonotype showed up many times. The chain couples TRBV11-2 to TRBJ2-1, with D tentatively TRBD1 (6 bases). The CDR3 sequence is 15 residues long. CDR1 is SGHAT and CDR2 is FQNNGV in the germline V gene. V shed 5 bases and J shed 6 bases, with 17 bases lying between them. The CDR3 DNA reads as TGTGCCAGCAGCCCTACAGGGCTGGTTGGCAATGAGCAGTTCTTC. Encoded protein: CASSPTGLVGNEQFF.

This clonotype was picked up many times. The rearrangement links TRBV30 to TRBJ2-3; the match to TRBD2 covers 11 bases. The CDR3 is 15 residues long. Germline V gives CDR1 GTSNPN, CDR2 SVGIG (reference sequence). J gave up 2 bases and V 4 bases, and 5 bases lay outside the gene matches. CDR3 bases: TGTGCCTGGACCACTAGCGGGGGTTACACAGATACGCAGTATTTT. Its translation: CAWTTSGGYTDTQYF.

V and J are TRBV28 and TRBJ1-1; 9 bases are shared with TRBD1. Germline V gene lookup returns CDR1 MDHEN and CDR2 SYDVKM. The CDR3 spans 14 residues. The J segment lost 6 bases and the V segment lost 5 bases, leaving 7 bases of the junction unmatched. The CDR3: CASSPGTGIAEAFF. CDR3 sequence (DNA): TGTGCCAGCAGTCCCGGGACAGGGATCGCTGAAGCTTTCTTT.

This clonotype appeared a few times. In DNA form, the CDR3 reads TGTGCCAGCAGCTCCGGGACAGGGAACTTTTCACCCCTCCACTTT. Residues: CASSSGTGNFSPLHF. This sequence joins TRBV9 and TRBJ1-6; TRBD1 matches 9 bases. The CDR3 is made up of 15 amino acids. Germline V gives CDR1 SGDLS, CDR2 YYNGEE. V gave up 4 bases and J gave up 9 bases; unmatched junction bases: 8. The full variable domain, in which reference TRBV9 and TRBJ1-6 provide the parts outside the CDR3, is DSGVTQTPKHLITATGQRVTLRCSPRSGDLSVYWYQQSLDQGLQFLIQYYNGEERAKGNILERFSAQQFPDLHSELNLSSLELGDSALYFCASSSGTGNFSPLHFGNGTRLTVT.

At least ten counts were recorded for this clonotype. V and J are TRBV2 and TRBJ2-7, with 12 bases that match TRBD2. CDR3 length: 15 amino acids. The J segment lost 4 bases and the V segment lost 6 bases, leaving 7 bases of the junction unmatched. The germline gives CDR1 SNHLY, CDR2 FYNNEI. The CDR3 loop is CASRFTSGGLYEQYF. The CDR3 DNA is TGTGCCAGCAGGTTCACTAGCGGGGGGCTGTACGAGCAGTACTTC.

This chain uses TRBV15 with TRBJ1-5, with a possible D match to TRBD1 (5 bases). Trimming removed 1 base from V and 9 bases from J, with 19 bases in between. The CDR3 has 16 residues. Germline assignment: CDR1 LNHNV and CDR2 YYDKDF (reference sequence). The CDR3 region has the DNA TGTGCCACCAGCAGAGGGGGGGGGTCCGGGTCGTGGCCCCAGCATTTT. It translates to CATSRGGGSGSWPQHF.

The sample holds many counts of this clonotype. The rearrangement uses TRBV7-9 and TRBJ2-3, with D tentatively TRBD2 (5 bases). V lost 7 bases to trimming and J lost 2 bases, with 16 bases between them. Germline CDR1 and CDR2: SEHNR and FQNEAQ (reference sequence). The CDR3 runs to 15 residues. The CDR3 bases are TGTGCCAGCAAGCGGACCGTCCTAAACACAGATACGCAGTATTTT. This sequence encodes CASKRTVLNTDTQYF.

This clonotype has a single count. It may be a read error: a sequence one base away is much more abundant. The rearrangement joins TRBV12-3 or TRBV12-4 to TRBJ1-5, with D possibly TRBD1 on 5 matching bases. V was clipped by 6 bases and J by 2 bases, with 14 bases between them. This CDR3 region has 15 residues. This CDR3 is CASRTGFSGNQPQHF. Written as DNA, the CDR3 is TGTGCCAGCAGAACAGGATTTTCTGGCAATCAGCCCCAGCATTTT.

At least ten counts were recorded for this clonotype. The chain carries TRBV7-2 and TRBJ2-7; 9 nucleotides align to TRBD2. Germline loops: CDR1 SGHTA, CDR2 FQGNSA. The J segment lost 4 bases and the V segment lost 0 bases, leaving 7 bases of the junction unmatched. The CDR3 is 16 amino acids. The CDR3 loop is CASSLARPAGGYEQYF. The CDR3 DNA sequence: TGTGCCAGCAGCTTAGCCCGTCCAGCGGGGGGTTACGAGCAGTACTTC.

This clonotype was observed at least ten times. This chain uses TRBV11-2 with TRBJ2-3; D is uncertain. This CDR3 spans 15 amino acids. V lost 4 bases to trimming and J lost 0 bases, with 11 bases between them. Germline assignment: CDR1 SGHAT and CDR2 FQNNGV. CDR3 residues: CASSSGYSSTDTQYF. The CDR3 nucleotides are TGTGCCAGCAGCTCTGGGTACTCTAGCACAGATACGCAGTATTTT.

This clonotype was seen ten or more times. J is TRBJ2-3 and V is TRBV3-1; 7 bases line up with TRBD2. Germline V gives CDR1 LGHDT, CDR2 YNNKEL (reference sequence). The CDR3 has 16 amino acids. V was clipped by 1 base and J by 4 bases; unmatched bases: 8. CDR3 protein: CASSQGDRGGADTQYF. CDR3 nucleotides: TGTGCCAGCAGCCAAGGAGATCGCGGGGGTGCAGATACGCAGTATTTT.

This clonotype was picked up many times. V is TRBV12-3 or TRBV12-4 and J is TRBJ2-7; D is uncertain. The CDR3 length is 12 residues. Trimming left V 3 bases short and J 7 bases short, with 10 bases between. The CDR3 spells CASSLIVDEQYF. The CDR3 coding sequence is TGTGCCAGCAGTTTGATCGTAGATGAGCAGTACTTC.

Ten or more counts support this clonotype. The chain combines TRBV20-1 with TRBJ2-1; 8 bases match TRBD2. Germline V lookup: CDR1 DFQATT, CDR2 SNEGSKA (reference sequence). The CDR3 runs 13 residues. The CDR3 nucleotides read TGCAAGATAGGGGGTAGCGGGGCGGATGAGCAGTTCTTC. Translating it yields CKIGGSGADEQFF.

This clonotype was seen repeatedly, ten times or more. The V gene is TRBV18, the J gene TRBJ2-1, with 8 bases matching TRBD1. V was clipped by 5 bases and J by 6 bases; unmatched bases: 6. The CDR3 contains 14 residues. Germline V lookup: CDR1 KGHSH, CDR2 LQKENI. The CDR3, as DNA: TGTGCCAGCTCAATCAGACAGGGGCGCAATGAGCAGTTCTTC. This codes for CASSIRQGRNEQFF.

This clonotype showed up many times. V is TRBV7-6 and J is TRBJ1-1; 8 nucleotides agree with TRBD1. The CDR3 runs 19 residues. Trimming at V came to 2 bases and at J to 0 bases, leaving 14 bases not matched to a gene. The germline V gene has CDR1 SGHVS and CDR2 FNYEAQ. CDR3 protein: CASSLNVAGTGRMNTEAFF. For the CDR3, the DNA is TGTGCCAGCAGCTTAAATGTGGCCGGGACAGGCCGTATGAACACTGAAGCTTTCTTT.

In this sample, this clonotype turned up a few times. The J gene is TRBJ1-1, the V gene TRBV6-1; D ambiguous. Between the trimmed V and J ends, which lost 7 bases and 7 bases, there was a span of 13 bases. The V gene's germline CDR1 is MNHNS and CDR2 SASEGT. This CDR3 is built from 12 residues. The CDR3 here is CASTQERGEAFF. CDR3 coding DNA: TGTGCCAGCACTCAGGAGCGGGGTGAAGCTTTCTTT.

This clonotype was recorded at least ten times. The chain has TRBV30 and TRBJ2-3; TRBD1 is a possible D gene (5 bases). This CDR3 region has 14 residues. Germline-derived CDR1 and CDR2 are GTSNPN and SVGIG (reference sequence). The V and J ends lost 0 bases and 0 bases respectively, with 7 bases between them. The DNA of the CDR3 is TGTGCCTGGAGTGTACAGGAGAGCACAGATACGCAGTATTTT. Translated: CAWSVQESTDTQYF. The variable domain in full, completed from reference TRBV30 and TRBJ2-3, reads SQTIHQWPATLVQPVGSPLSLECTVEGTSNPNLYWYRQAAGRGLQLLFYSVGIGQISSEVPQNLSASRPQDRQFILSSKKLLLSDSGFYLCAWSVQESTDTQYFGPGTRLTVL.